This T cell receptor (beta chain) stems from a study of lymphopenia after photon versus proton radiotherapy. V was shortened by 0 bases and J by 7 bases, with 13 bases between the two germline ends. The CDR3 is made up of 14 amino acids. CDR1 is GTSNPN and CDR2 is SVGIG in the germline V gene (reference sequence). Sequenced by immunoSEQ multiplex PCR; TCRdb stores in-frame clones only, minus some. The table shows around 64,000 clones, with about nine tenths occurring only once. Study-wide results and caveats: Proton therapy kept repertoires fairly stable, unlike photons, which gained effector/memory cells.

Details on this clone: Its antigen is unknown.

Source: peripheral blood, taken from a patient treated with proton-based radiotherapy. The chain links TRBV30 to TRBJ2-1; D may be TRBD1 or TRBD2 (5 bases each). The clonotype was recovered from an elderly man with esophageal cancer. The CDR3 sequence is CAWSVPGRRNEQFF. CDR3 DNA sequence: TGTGCCTGGAGTGTACCGGGACGCCGGAATGAGCAGTTCTTC.